Listed below are T cell receptor beta chains from one sample, sequenced in a study of beta chain features in type 1 diabetes. Some clones are missing from TCRdb's copy, which holds only in-frame ones; the method was immunoSEQ multiplex PCR. This table has nearly 250,000 clones, over 65% appearing once. Sequencing was done on a sample of naive CD4+ T cells from blood. The receptors stem from a man aged 30 to 45 in good health. Each CDR3 is given with its conserved first and last residue. A D gene is named only where the DNA matches it firmly. Clone size is shown for a subset of rows, as once, few, many or a class of expanded clone.

V gene,D gene,clone size,J gene,CDR3 DNA,CDR3 protein
TRBV6-1,TRBD1,NA,TRBJ2-7,TGTGCCAGCACCAAGACAGGGGGCGACGAGCAGTACTTC,CASTKTGGDEQYF
TRBV30,NA,few,TRBJ2-1,TGTGCCTGGAGTGTACTCAGGGTTGGCAATGAGCAGTTCTTC,CAWSVLRVGNEQFF
TRBV10-3,TRBD2,NA,TRBJ2-1,TGTGCCATGGCCGTAGCGGGGGGAGACAATGAGCAGTTCTTC,CAMAVAGGDNEQFF
TRBV10-2,NA,NA,TRBJ2-1,TGCGCCAGCAGCGCGGCGTTGGTTGAGCAGTTCTTC,CASSAALVEQFF
TRBV25-1,TRBD1,few,TRBJ1-6,TGTGCCAGCACAGGGGGGAATTCACCCCTCCACTTT,CASTGGNSPLHF
TRBV21-1,NA,NA,TRBJ1-6,TGTGCCAGCAGCAAAAGACGGGCAGGGGAAGTTTCACCCCTCCACTTT,CASSKRRAGEVSPLHF
TRBV30,TRBD1,once,TRBJ1-2,TGTGCCTGGAGTCCATGGGACAGGTCTGTTCTCTATGGCTACACCTTC,CAWSPWDRSVLYGYTF
TRBV10-3,TRBD2,NA,TRBJ2-7,TGTGCCATCAGTGAAAGGCAGGGAGGGAACGAGCAGTACTTC,CAISERQGGNEQYF
TRBV29-1,TRBD2,NA,TRBJ2-7,TGCAGCGCCCGGACTAGCGGGAACTACGAGCAGTACTTC,CSARTSGNYEQYF
TRBV6-5,NA,once,TRBJ1-5,TGTGCCAGCAGTCGGGGGGATGGCAATCAGCCCCAGCATTTT,CASSRGDGNQPQHF
TRBV9,TRBD2,NA,TRBJ2-7,TGTGCCAGCAGCGCGACTAGCGGGAGGTACGAGCAGTACTTC,CASSATSGRYEQYF
TRBV2,NA,NA,TRBJ2-3,TGTGCCAGCAGTGGGCCCGGCACAGATACGCAGTATTTT,CASSGPGTDTQYF
TRBV7-9,NA,NA,TRBJ1-2,TGTGCCAGCTGGGGGCACCAGAACTATGGCTACACCTTC,CASWGHQNYGYTF
TRBV29-1,TRBD2,NA,TRBJ2-3,TGCAGCTCATTAGCGGGAGGCAGAGCGCAGTATTTT,CSSLAGGRAQYF
TRBV25-1,NA,NA,TRBJ2-1,TGTGCCAGCAGTGAATTTGGAAATGAGCAGTTCTTC,CASSEFGNEQFF
TRBV7-7,TRBD1,NA,TRBJ2-5,TGTGCCAGCAGCTTAGTGGTACAGGGGTTAGAGACCCAGTACTTC,CASSLVVQGLETQYF
TRBV14,NA,once,TRBJ2-5,TGTGCCAGCAGCCAAGGGGGACCGTACCAAGAGACCCAGTACTTC,CASSQGGPYQETQYF
TRBV9,TRBD1,few,TRBJ2-7,TGTGCCAGCAGCGTGGGACAGAGATCCTACGAGCAGTACTTC,CASSVGQRSYEQYF
TRBV7-2,NA,NA,TRBJ2-7,TGTGCCAGCAGTTTCCGGGGGCAAGACGAGCAGTACTTC,CASSFRGQDEQYF
TRBV6-1,NA,few,TRBJ2-3,TGTGCCAGCAGTGAGACGTCTCTAAACACAGATACGCAGTATTTT,CASSETSLNTDTQYF
TRBV10-3,NA,few,TRBJ1-1,TGTGCCACCCGACAGCATCAGGACACTGAAGCTTTCTTT,CATRQHQDTEAFF
TRBV30,NA,NA,TRBJ2-7,TGTGCCTTTGTTACAGGGCTCGGATACGAGCAGTACTTC,CAFVTGLGYEQYF
TRBV9,NA,few,TRBJ2-2,TGTGCCAGCAGCGTAGGCGGGGATCCCGGGGAGCTGTTTTTT,CASSVGGDPGELFF
TRBV20-1,NA,few,TRBJ2-4,TGCAGTGGGGACAACAAAAACATTCAGTACTTC,CSGDNKNIQYF
TRBV4-3,NA,NA,TRBJ2-1,TGCGCCAGCAGCCAAGCGGTTGACAAATCCTACAATGAGCAGTTCTTC,CASSQAVDKSYNEQFF
TRBV9,NA,NA,TRBJ2-2,TGTGCCAGCAGTCCCACAAGCGGCGGGGAGCTGTTTTTT,CASSPTSGGELFF
TRBV5-6,TRBD1,NA,TRBJ1-5,TGTGCCAGCAGCCGACAGGGGGAGGGTCAGCCCCAGCATTTT,CASSRQGEGQPQHF
TRBV7-8,TRBD2,NA,TRBJ2-1,TGTGCCAGCAGCGCCCGACTAGCGGGGTACAATGAGCAGTTCTTC,CASSARLAGYNEQFF
TRBV19,TRBD2,NA,TRBJ2-3,TGTGCCAGTAGTGCGACCGGGACTAGCATTGCAGATACGCAGTATTTT,CASSATGTSIADTQYF
TRBV30,NA,NA,TRBJ2-1,TGTGCCTGGACCGGGTCGGAGAGCTCCTACAATGAGCAGTTCTTC,CAWTGSESSYNEQFF
TRBV30,NA,once,TRBJ2-7,TGTGCCTGGAGTCAGAGGCTGTCTAGCACTTTCCAACTCTACGAGCAGTACTTC,CAWSQRLSSTFQLYEQYF